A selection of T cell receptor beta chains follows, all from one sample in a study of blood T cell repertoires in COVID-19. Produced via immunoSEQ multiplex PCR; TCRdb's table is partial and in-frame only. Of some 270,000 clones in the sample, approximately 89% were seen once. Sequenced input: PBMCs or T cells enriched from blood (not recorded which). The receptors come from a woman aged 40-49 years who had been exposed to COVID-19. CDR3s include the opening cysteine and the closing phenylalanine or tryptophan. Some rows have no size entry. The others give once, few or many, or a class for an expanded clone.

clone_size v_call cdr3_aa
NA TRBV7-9 CASSLVTSLYGYTF
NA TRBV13 CASTPPGGKSDRWTEAFF
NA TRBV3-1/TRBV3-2 CASSQDDRAYIQYF
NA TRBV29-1 CSVTGLAGADTQYF
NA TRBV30 CAWSVGTGGTETQYF
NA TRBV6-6 CASSYSRTTSYEQYF
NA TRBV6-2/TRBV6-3 CASSYTYLRNTEAFF
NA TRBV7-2 CASSLGGDQPQHF
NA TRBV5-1 CASSLAASGGATGELFF
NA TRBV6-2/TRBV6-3 CASSYSMRGRWSPNTEAFF
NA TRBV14 CASSQDWTPGLGYTYEQYF
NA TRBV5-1 CASSLSRQNTEAFF
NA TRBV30 CAWSVGQGGGLGYTF
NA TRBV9 CASSELAATDTQYF
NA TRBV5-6 CASSLELDSYGYTF
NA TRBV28 CASSPPGGNEKLFF
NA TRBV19 CASSKELTGTGEETQYF
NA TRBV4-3 CASSQLAGKGYTF
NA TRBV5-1 CASRPVGGGRADTQYF
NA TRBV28 CASSQRLSTEAFF
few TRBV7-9 CASSLLGGLYEQYF
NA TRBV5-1 CATQRDRDSPLHF
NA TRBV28 CASSLYRVANEKLFF
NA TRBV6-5 CASSYGVSFYGYTF
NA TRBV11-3 CASSSDRVGVNEKLFF
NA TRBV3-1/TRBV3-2 CASSQGPRGEAFF
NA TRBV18 CASSPGTGRVDTQYF
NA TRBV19 CASSMAAGGTYEQYF
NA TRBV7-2 CASSLGRGTRPEQYF
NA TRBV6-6 CASTPEVAYEQYF
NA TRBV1 CTSSQGVRAGGEVGGYTF
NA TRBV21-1 CASSLKVDRHSTDTQYF
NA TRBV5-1 CASRPLGATPSVPVYGYTF
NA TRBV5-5 CASREGVYAEKLFF
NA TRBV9 CASSVQRDLYQETQYF
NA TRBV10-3 CAISESTGTGYTF
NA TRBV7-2 CASSVTRQAHYEQYF
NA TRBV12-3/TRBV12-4 CASSSGAYEQYF
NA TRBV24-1 CATSVDGRALNEQFF
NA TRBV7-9 CASSLAGENTEAFF
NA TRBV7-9 CASSQTRDGNQPQHF
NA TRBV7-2 CASSPEWQGGGYTF
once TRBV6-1 CASSDDRGAYEQYF
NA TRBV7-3 CASSLGGRGAAYEQYF
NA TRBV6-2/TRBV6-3 CASSYGRGEQYF
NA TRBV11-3 CASSPGFRGPYNEQFF
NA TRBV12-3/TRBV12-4 CASSQDRTEAFF
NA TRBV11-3 CASSPGGNEQFF
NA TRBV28 CASSLRPRDRLNEKLFF
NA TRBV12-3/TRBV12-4 CAGARAENTEAFF
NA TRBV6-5 CASSYLGGPRGNEQFF
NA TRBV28 CASRRGWAGSNQPQHF
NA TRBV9 CASSVSVAGGAGELFF